The next 19 T cell receptor beta chains were all read from a single sample in a study of blood T cell repertoires in COVID-19. Only in-frame clones appear in the TCRdb table, and some are missing; sequencing was by immunoSEQ multiplex PCR. Of hundreds of thousands of clones listed, approximately 83% were seen once; the top ten hold 2.2%. The sample taken for sequencing was PBMCs or T cells enriched from blood (not recorded which). All receptors derive from a man aged 30-40 years who had recovered from COVID-19.

This chain links TRBV25-1 with TRBJ1-2; D gene uncertain. CDR1 MGHDK and CDR2 SYGVNS come from the germline V gene. Trimming shortened V by 1 base and J by 5 bases, and 2 bases separated the two germline ends. The CDR3 is made up of 11 amino acids. The CDR3 loop is CASSELYGYTF. The CDR3 DNA is TGTGCCAGCAGTGAATTATATGGCTACACCTTC.

The V and J genes are TRBV7-2 and TRBJ2-2, with 7 bases lining up with TRBD1. There are 15 residues in the CDR3. CDR1 is SGHTA, CDR2 FQGNSA, per germline. With V trimmed by 3 bases and J by 7 bases, 8 bases remained unmatched. The chain's CDR3 is CASSLTGLNGGELFF. DNA for the CDR3: TGTGCCAGCAGCTTGACAGGGTTAAATGGCGGGGAGCTGTTTTTT.

The chain employs TRBV7-2 and TRBJ2-7; TRBD1 matches at 9 bases. Germline assignment: CDR1 SGHTA and CDR2 FQGNSA. This CDR3 is 15 amino acids long. The V segment lost 2 bases and the J segment 1 base; nucleotides outside the gene matches: 3. CDR3 sequence: CASSLSGQGSYEQYF. CDR3 bases: TGTGCCAGCAGCTTATCGGGACAGGGTTCCTACGAGCAGTACTTC.

This clone was found once. This chain links TRBV19 with TRBJ2-3; TRBD2 matches 7 bases. The junction had 5 bases not matched to a gene; V was cut back by 5 bases and J by 0 bases. The CDR3 has 15 amino acids. CDR1 is LNHDA and CDR2 is SQIVND in the germline V gene (reference sequence). The CDR3 DNA reads as TGTGCCAGTAGTTCCGTTAGCGGGAGCACAGATACGCAGTATTTT. Protein product: CASSSVSGSTDTQYF.

The chain links TRBV6-4 to TRBJ2-3; TRBD2 matches 10 bases. The germline gives CDR1 MRHNA, CDR2 SNTAGT. J gave up 2 bases and V 8 bases, and 4 bases lay outside the gene matches. The CDR3 is made up of 14 amino acids. The CDR3: CASSSGGITDTQYF. As DNA, the CDR3 is TGTGCCAGCTCTAGCGGGGGAATCACAGATACGCAGTATTTT.

The V and J genes are TRBV6-5 and TRBJ2-2, with D possibly matching TRBD1 (7 bases). Germline-derived CDR1 and CDR2 are MNHEY and SVGAGI. Deletions cut 10 bases from V and 4 bases from J, with 13 bases between. There are 13 residues in the CDR3. The CDR3 sequence is CAIGGQPTGELFF. The CDR3 DNA sequence: TGTGCCATCGGGGGACAGCCCACCGGGGAGCTGTTTTTT.

The chain joins TRBV11-2 to TRBJ1-3; a possible D gene is TRBD1 (6 bases). Per the germline V gene, CDR1 is SGHAT and CDR2 is FQNNGV. Trimming shortened V by 3 bases and J by 0 bases, and 15 bases separated the two germline ends. This CDR3 is built from 17 residues. The CDR3: CASSFGRQADSGNTIYF. The DNA for the CDR3 is TGTGCCAGCAGCTTCGGAAGACAGGCGGACTCTGGAAACACCATATATTTT.

This chain joins TRBV6-5 and TRBJ1-4; D ambiguous. The germline V and J ends were trimmed by 4 bases and 7 bases, with 13 bases remaining between them. The length of the CDR3 is 14 residues. The germline CDR1 and CDR2 sequences are MNHEY and SVGAGI. The CDR3 DNA reads TGTGCCAGCAGTTTGCGCGGGCGGCCTGAAAAACTGTTTTTT. Protein: CASSLRGRPEKLFF.

This chain joins TRBV2 and TRBJ2-4; 10 bases match TRBD2. After removal of 5 bases from V and 2 bases from J, the junction contained 6 bases not matched to a gene. This CDR3 comprises 16 residues. Looked up from germline, CDR1 is SNHLY and CDR2 is FYNNEI. CDR3 region: CASSQEAGGTKNIQYF. In DNA, the CDR3 is TGTGCCAGCAGTCAGGAAGCGGGGGGGACCAAAAACATTCAGTACTTC.

The rearrangement joins TRBV4-3 to TRBJ2-7; unclear D gene. There are 15 residues in the CDR3. Germline loops: CDR1 LGHNA, CDR2 YSLEER. The ends were cut back, 2 bases at V and 6 bases at J, with 17 bases in the middle. In DNA form, the CDR3 reads TGCGCCAGCAGCCAATCTCCAGGTTATCTGAGCGAGCAGTACTTC. Translated, it gives CASSQSPGYLSEQYF.

The V gene is TRBV19, the J gene TRBJ1-5; 9 nucleotides agree with TRBD1. The V segment lost 5 bases and the J segment 5 bases; nucleotides outside the gene matches: 13. This CDR3 comprises 17 residues. Germline CDR1 reads LNHDA; CDR2 reads SQIVND (reference sequence). The CDR3 protein is CASSPRTGALGDQPQHF. The CDR3 region has the DNA TGTGCCAGTAGTCCCCGGACAGGGGCTTTGGGGGATCAGCCCCAGCATTTT.

The rearrangement uses TRBV2 and TRBJ2-7; tentative D call: TRBD2 (5 bases). Trimming took 5 bases from V and 2 from J, leaving 7 bases between them. The CDR3 loop spans 12 amino acids. Per the germline V gene, CDR1 is SNHLY and CDR2 is FYNNEI. CDR3 coding DNA: TGTGCCAGCAGTCCCGGGACCTACGAGCAGTACTTC. This sequence encodes CASSPGTYEQYF.

V gene TRBV18 combines with J gene TRBJ1-5; TRBD1 might be the D (5 bases). The CDR3 contains 15 residues. CDR1 is KGHSH and CDR2 is LQKENI in the germline V gene. V was trimmed by 2 bases and J by 1 base, leaving 9 bases between them. The CDR3 protein is CASSPMSGSNQPQHF. Written as DNA, the CDR3 is TGTGCCAGCTCACCAATGTCAGGGAGCAATCAGCCCCAGCATTTT.

This clone was recorded once. At the DNA level, this CDR3 is encoded by other sequences in the same sample as well. CDR3 in amino acids: CASSYGGEQFF. The CDR3 DNA reads as TGTGCCAGCAGTTACGGAGGGGAGCAGTTCTTC. V usage is TRBV6-5 and J usage is TRBJ2-1, with a weak D call TRBD2 (6 bases). This CDR3 has 11 residues. V was shortened by 2 bases and J by 10 bases, with 6 bases between the two germline ends. CDR1 and CDR2 (germline): MNHEY, SVGAGI.

The chain recombines TRBV12-3 or TRBV12-4 with TRBJ1-1; D call uncertain. The CDR3 extends over 13 amino acids. Trimming pared 1 base from V and 1 base from J, leaving 4 bases between. CDR3 nucleotides: TGTGCCAGCAGTTTAGACAAGAACACTGAAGCTTTCTTT. This translates into CASSLDKNTEAFF.

The V and J genes are TRBV6-5 and TRBJ2-2; D is undetermined. Trimming left V 0 bases short and J 5 bases short, with 7 bases between. The CDR3 spans 14 residues. The germline gives CDR1 MNHEY, CDR2 SVGAGI. CDR3 loop: CASSYSPGTGELFF. The DNA for the CDR3 is TGTGCCAGCAGTTACTCCCCCGGGACCGGGGAGCTGTTTTTT.

The gene calls are TRBV9 and TRBJ2-1; 13 nucleotides agree with TRBD2. The CDR3 covers 16 residues. V was clipped by 1 base and J by 7 bases; unmatched bases: 5. Per germline, CDR1 SGDLS and CDR2 YYNGEE. CDR3 DNA: TGTGCCAGCAGCGTAACTAGCGGGGGGGTTAATAATGAGCAGTTCTTC. It translates to CASSVTSGGVNNEQFF.

The genes are TRBV11-2 and TRBJ2-3, with a weak D call TRBD2 (7 bases). Trimming took off 5 bases at V and 2 bases at J, with 17 bases between the two ends. The germline CDR1 and CDR2 sequences are SGHAT and FQNNGV. The CDR3 spans 16 residues. The CDR3 DNA reads TGTGCCAGCAGCCCTACCCAGGGGACTATCACAGATACGCAGTATTTT. It codes for CASSPTQGTITDTQYF.

V and J are TRBV7-9 and TRBJ2-3, with D possibly matching TRBD2 (5 bases). Germline V lookup: CDR1 SEHNR, CDR2 FQNEAQ (reference sequence). The CDR3 runs to 14 residues. V lost 4 bases, J lost 4 bases, and 12 bases lay in between. CDR3 nucleotides: TGTGCCAGCAGCTCTAGCTTTTCGGCAGATACGCAGTATTTT. Translated: CASSSSFSADTQYF.